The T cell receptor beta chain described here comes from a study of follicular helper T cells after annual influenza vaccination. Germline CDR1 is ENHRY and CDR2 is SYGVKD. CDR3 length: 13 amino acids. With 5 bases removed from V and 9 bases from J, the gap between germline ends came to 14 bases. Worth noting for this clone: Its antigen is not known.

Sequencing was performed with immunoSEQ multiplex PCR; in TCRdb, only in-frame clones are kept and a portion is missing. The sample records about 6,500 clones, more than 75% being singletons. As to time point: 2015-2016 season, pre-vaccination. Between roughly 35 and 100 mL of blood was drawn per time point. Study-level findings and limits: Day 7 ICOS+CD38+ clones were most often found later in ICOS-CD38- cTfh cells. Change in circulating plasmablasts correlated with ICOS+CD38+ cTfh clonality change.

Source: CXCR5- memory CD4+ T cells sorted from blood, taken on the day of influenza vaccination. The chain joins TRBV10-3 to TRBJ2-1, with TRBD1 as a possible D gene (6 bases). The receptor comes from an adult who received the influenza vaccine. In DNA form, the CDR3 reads TGTGCCATCAGTCCAACAGGGATCAGTGAGCAGTTCTTC. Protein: CAISPTGISEQFF.